The 27 T cell receptor beta chains reported below all come from one sample, sequenced in a study of tumor-infiltrating T cells and Merkel cell polyomavirus. Study-level background: CD8+ T cells recognized the Merkel cell polyomavirus KLL epitope.

TCRdb's copy holds only in-frame clones and misses some; the assay was immunoSEQ multiplex PCR. Here the sample spans more than 20,000 clones, 70% to 90% being singletons. Robust Merkel cell polyomavirus Large T antigen positivity by immunohistochemistry was seen in all patients' tumors. Material: lymph node tissue. These receptor sequences come from a man aged 50-59 years with Merkel cell carcinoma.

CDR3 nucleotides: TGTGCCAGCAGCGTTAGACAAGAGACCCAGTACTTC. This gives the protein CASSVRQETQYF. This chain connects TRBV9 to TRBJ2-5; no clear D gene. Between the trimmed V and J ends, which lost 2 bases and 2 bases, there was a span of 4 bases. The germline CDR1 and CDR2 sequences are SGDLS and YYNGEE. The CDR3 length is 12 residues.

The genes are TRBV7-6 and TRBJ2-1, with a tentative D call TRBD2 (6 bases). With 6 bases removed from V and 0 bases from J, the gap between germline ends came to 15 bases. The CDR3 consists of 16 residues. The germline V gene has CDR1 SGHVS and CDR2 FNYEAQ. The CDR3 is CASRPFGGASYNEQFF. The CDR3 bases are TGTGCCAGCAGACCCTTTGGCGGGGCCTCCTACAATGAGCAGTTCTTC.

This clone was detected once. V usage is TRBV7-2 and J usage is TRBJ1-4; 8 bases match TRBD1. This CDR3 comprises 15 residues. Unmatched junction bases numbered 8, after V lost 3 bases and J lost 8 bases. Looked up from germline, CDR1 is SGHTA and CDR2 is FQGNSA. CDR3 DNA: TGTGCCAGCAGCTTGCACAGGGGGGGCGGAGAAAAACTGTTTTTT. Its protein product is CASSLHRGGGEKLFF.

The chain is built from TRBV7-9 and TRBJ2-2, with TRBD1 as a possible D gene (6 bases). There are 15 residues in the CDR3. Trimming pared 9 bases from V and 1 base from J, leaving 15 bases between. Germline V gives CDR1 SEHNR, CDR2 FQNEAQ (reference sequence). CDR3 region: CASYDWTVNTGELFF. CDR3 DNA sequence: TGTGCCAGTTACGACTGGACAGTGAACACCGGGGAGCTGTTTTTT. Complete variable domain (other parts from reference TRBV7-9 and TRBJ2-2): DTGVSQNPRHKITKRGQNVTFRCDPISEHNRLYWYRQTLGQGPEFLTYFQNEAQLEKSRLLSDRFSAERPKGSFSTLEIQRTEQGDSAMYLCASYDWTVNTGELFFGEGSRLTVL.

The chain has TRBV11-2 and TRBJ2-5, with 14 bases matching TRBD2. Germline trimming cut 8 bases from V and 5 bases from J; bases unmatched to any gene: 10. The length of the CDR3 is 16 residues. The germline gives CDR1 SGHAT, CDR2 FQNNGV. DNA for the CDR3: TGTGCCAGCGGTCGACTAGCGGGGGGGCCGGTCGAGACCCAGTACTTC. This encodes CASGRLAGGPVETQYF.

CDR3 loop: CASGLGPATGGNEKLFF. CDR3 DNA: TGTGCTAGTGGTTTGGGACCGGCCACAGGGGGTAATGAAAAACTGTTTTTT. The gene calls are TRBV12-5 and TRBJ1-4, with TRBD1 identical over 8 bases. Germline CDR1 LGHNT, CDR2 FRNRAP. V was pared by 1 base and J by 4 bases, with 8 bases of the junction left unmatched. The CDR3 covers 17 residues.

The rearrangement links TRBV7-2 to TRBJ2-5; TRBD1 aligns across 7 bases. Germline assignment: CDR1 SGHTA and CDR2 FQGNSA. With V trimmed by 4 bases and J by 1 base, 6 bases remained unmatched. CDR3 length equals 15 residues. CDR3 bases: TGTGCCAGCAGCTCCGGACAGGCGAGCCAAGAGACCCAGTACTTC. Encoded protein: CASSSGQASQETQYF.

V gene TRBV12-5 combines with J gene TRBJ1-1; D unclear. The V gene lost 6 bases and the J gene lost 0 bases, with 8 bases spanning the gap. The CDR3 sequence is 13 residues long. Germline V lookup: CDR1 LGHNT, CDR2 FRNRAP. In DNA, the CDR3 is TGTGCTAGTGGAATTCAATTGAACACTGAAGCTTTCTTT. Its protein product is CASGIQLNTEAFF.

Concerning this clone itself: A read error may produce the germline difference seen at one junction end. J is TRBJ2-5 and V is TRBV5-8; possibly TRBD2 for D (6 bases). This CDR3 spans 15 amino acids. The germline gives CDR1 SGHTS, CDR2 YDEGEE. As DNA, the CDR3 is TGTGCCAGCAGCATCCGGGGCGGTACGGGAGAGACCCGGTACTTC. Protein sequence: CASSIRGGTGETRYF. Supplemented by reference TRBV5-8 and TRBJ2-5, the full variable domain reads EAGVTQSPTHLIKTRGQQATLRCSPISGHTSVYWYQQALGLGLQFLLWYDEGEERNRGNFPPRFSGRQFPNYSSELNVNALELEDSALYLCASSIRGGTGETRYFGPGTRLLVL.

The chain has TRBV25-1 and TRBJ2-1; no firm D call. Germline-derived CDR1 and CDR2 are MGHDK and SYGVNS. V was trimmed by 2 bases and J by 5 bases, leaving 10 bases between them. This CDR3 spans 14 amino acids. The CDR3 DNA reads as TGTGCCAGCAGTGAAACCCTGGCCCACAATGAGCAGTTCTTC. Translating gives CASSETLAHNEQFF.

The V and J genes are TRBV11-3 and TRBJ2-1, with 8 bases matching TRBD2. This CDR3 region has 15 residues. The V and J ends lost 0 bases and 6 bases, in that order; junction bases with no gene match: 4. Germline V lookup: CDR1 SGHNT, CDR2 YENEEA. The CDR3, as DNA: TGTGCCAGCAGCTTAGACAGCGGGGGAACCAATGAGCAGTTCTTC. As protein: CASSLDSGGTNEQFF.

This clone was counted once. This chain connects TRBV4-1 to TRBJ1-1; TRBD1 agrees at 9 bases. This CDR3 has 16 amino acids. Germline assignment: CDR1 MGHRA and CDR2 YSYEKL. Trimming removed 4 bases from V and 5 bases from J; junction bases left unmatched: 11. The CDR3 loop is CASSPLPGQGQTEAFF. The CDR3 region has the DNA TGCGCCAGCAGCCCCTTACCGGGACAGGGACAAACTGAAGCTTTCTTT.

The chain recombines TRBV5-8 with TRBJ1-1, with a tentative D call TRBD1 (5 bases). The germline CDR1 and CDR2 sequences are SGHTS and YDEGEE. Trimming pared 2 bases from V and 1 base from J, leaving 12 bases between. The CDR3 runs to 15 residues. The CDR3 here is CASSFRQGQNTEAFF. Here the CDR3 DNA reads TGTGCCAGCAGCTTTCGCCAGGGCCAGAACACTGAAGCTTTCTTT.

The chain links TRBV11-2 to TRBJ2-7; maybe TRBD2 (6 bases). The CDR3 has 13 residues. V was clipped by 2 bases and J by 1 base, with 6 bases between them. Germline CDR1 SGHAT, CDR2 FQNNGV. CDR3 residues: CASSLRGSYEQYF. The CDR3 nucleotides are TGTGCCAGCAGCTTACGGGGGTCCTACGAGCAGTACTTC. Drawing the rest from reference TRBV11-2 and TRBJ2-7, the complete variable domain is EAGVAQSPRYKIIEKRQSVAFWCNPISGHATLYWYQQILGQGPKLLIQFQNNGVVDDSQLPKDRFSAERLKGVDSTLKIQPAKLEDSAVYLCASSLRGSYEQYFGPGTRLTVT.

The chain couples TRBV25-1 to TRBJ2-2, with 11 bases aligning to TRBD1. This CDR3 is built from 15 residues. The V and J ends lost 5 bases and 6 bases, in that order; junction bases with no gene match: 5. The V gene's germline CDR1 is MGHDK and CDR2 SYGVNS. CDR3 bases: TGTGCCAGCAGTAAAACGGGACAGGGGGCCGGGGAGCTGTTTTTT. It codes for CASSKTGQGAGELFF.

V gene TRBV18 combines with J gene TRBJ1-5; 8 bases fit TRBD1. The germline V gene encodes CDR1 KGHSH and CDR2 LQKENI. The length of the CDR3 is 15 residues. With V trimmed by 3 bases and J by 4 bases, 5 bases remained unmatched. The CDR3 sequence: CASSPGQGGNQPQHF. The CDR3 DNA sequence: TGTGCCAGCTCACCCGGACAGGGAGGTAATCAGCCCCAGCATTTT.

The chain uses TRBV28 and TRBJ1-1, with 7 bases aligning to TRBD1. The germline V gene has CDR1 MDHEN and CDR2 SYDVKM. The CDR3 length is 13 residues. The V and J ends lost 1 base and 7 bases, in that order; junction bases with no gene match: 3. In DNA form, the CDR3 reads TGTGCCAGCAGTTTATTACGGGACAGTGAAGCTTTCTTT. This codes for CASSLLRDSEAFF.

The chain joins TRBV30 to TRBJ2-1; D perhaps matches TRBD1 (6 bases). Germline V CDR1 and CDR2: GTSNPN, SVGIG (reference sequence). The ends were cut back, 5 bases at V and 13 bases at J, with 18 bases in the middle. This CDR3 region has 12 residues. The CDR3 coding sequence is TGTGCCTGGTTAACAGGGATCGGACGTCAGTTCTTC. Translation gives CAWLTGIGRQFF.

The V and J genes are TRBV13 and TRBJ2-7; TRBD2 matches 9 bases. The V gene end was trimmed by 4 bases and the J gene end by 4 bases; junction bases not matched to a gene: 11. The CDR3 has 16 residues. Germline lookup yields CDR1 PRHDT and CDR2 FYEKMQ (reference sequence). CDR3 DNA sequence: TGTGCCAGCAGCTCGCCGTTAGCGGGGGTCCAATACGAGCAGTACTTC. It yields the protein CASSSPLAGVQYEQYF. Combining the CDR3 with reference TRBV13 and TRBJ2-7 gives the whole variable domain AAGVIQSPRHLIKEKRETATLKCYPIPRHDTVYWYQQGPGQDPQFLISFYEKMQSDKGSIPDRFSAQQFSDYHSELNMSSLELGDSALYFCASSSPLAGVQYEQYFGPGTRLTVT.

The V gene is TRBV2, the J gene TRBJ2-3, with a possible D match to TRBD1 (5 bases). The CDR3 has 12 residues. V lost 6 bases to trimming and J lost 5 bases, with 9 bases between them. Germline CDR1 is SNHLY and CDR2 is FYNNEI. CDR3 DNA sequence: TGTGCCAGCAGGGCCCAGGGAGATACGCAGTATTTT. It specifies CASRAQGDTQYF.

The CDR3 here is CSVDRQGETQYF. CDR3 coding DNA: TGCAGCGTTGATCGGCAGGGGGAGACCCAGTACTTC. J is TRBJ2-5 and V is TRBV29-1, with D possibly being TRBD1 (6 bases). V shed 3 bases and J shed 5 bases, with 10 bases lying between them. From germline, CDR1 is SQVTM and CDR2 ANQGSEA. The CDR3 is 12 amino acids.

Worth noting for this clone: The junction departs from germline at one end; a sequencing error may be responsible. The chain joins TRBV7-2 to TRBJ1-1; perhaps TRBD1 as D (6 bases). This CDR3 comprises 13 residues. CDR1 and CDR2 (germline): SGHTA, FQGNSA. The CDR3 is CASSFIRGSEAFF. The CDR3 DNA is TGTGCCAGCAGCTTTATCAGGGGCTCTGAGGCTTTCTTT.

The chain employs TRBV7-6 and TRBJ2-3; TRBD2 might be the D (7 bases). V was trimmed by 5 bases and J by 1 base, leaving 16 bases between them. CDR3 length: 16 residues. The germline V gene encodes CDR1 SGHVS and CDR2 FNYEAQ. CDR3 sequence reads: CASSERGQIRTDTQYF. CDR3 in DNA: TGTGCCAGCAGCGAGCGGGGACAAATCCGCACAGATACGCAGTATTTT. The full variable domain, rest sourced from reference TRBV7-6 and TRBJ2-3, is GAGVSQSPRYKVTKRGQDVALRCDPISGHVSLYWYRQALGQGPEFLTYFNYEAQQDKSGLPNDRFSAERPEGSISTLTIQRTEQRDSAMYRCASSERGQIRTDTQYFGPGTRLTVL.

The J gene is TRBJ2-5, the V gene TRBV4-3; TRBD2 aligns across 15 bases. Germline CDR1 and CDR2: LGHNA and YSLEER. This CDR3 has 16 amino acids. The ends lost 4 bases at V and 6 bases at J; junction bases unmatched: 6. CDR3 nucleotides: TGCGCCAGCAGCCTCCGGACTAGCGGGGGGGCACAGACCCAGTACTTC. Translating it yields CASSLRTSGGAQTQYF.

The chain is built from TRBV6-5 and TRBJ1-2; D is unclear. The CDR3 length is 11 residues. In germline, CDR1 is MNHEY, CDR2 SVGAGI. V lost 7 bases, J lost 2 bases, and 5 bases lay in between. The CDR3 nucleotides are TGTGCCAGCATGAGGAACTATGGCTACACCTTC. Translated, it gives CASMRNYGYTF.

The chain is built from TRBV14 and TRBJ2-1, with D unclear. The CDR3 has 14 amino acids. V was pared by 1 base and J by 11 bases, with 15 bases between. Germline loops: CDR1 SGHDN, CDR2 FVKESK. The CDR3 nucleotides are TGTGCCAGCAGCCAAGTGGTGGGCACCTTCAAGCAGTTCTTC. Encoded protein: CASSQVVGTFKQFF.

The chain has TRBV27 and TRBJ2-2; TRBD2 matches at 10 bases. CDR1 and CDR2 (germline): MNHEY, SMNVEV (reference sequence). Losses at the gene ends were 1 base for V and 6 bases for J; bases not matched to a gene: 14. The CDR3 is made up of 19 amino acids. The CDR3 protein is CASSLLIGGASGSPGELFF. DNA for the CDR3: TGTGCCAGCAGTTTATTAATTGGTGGGGCTAGCGGGAGCCCCGGGGAGCTGTTTTTT.